Below, one TCR beta chain is given with its context. Its specific antigen is unknown. One base away there is no much larger clone; base qualities are not given. Libraries came from the immunoSEQ multiplex PCR assay. The multiplex PCR relied on a mix of 60 forward primers for TCR Vbeta segments and 13 reverse primers for TCR Jbeta segments. The CDR3 region of rearranged TCR beta genes was amplified from genomic DNA with a multiplex PCR assay. The amplified TCR beta libraries were sequenced on the Illumina HiSeq System as 87-base-pair reads. The original pipeline was this. Across the 500 to 850 repertoires, a later analysis counted some 81 million unique TCR beta chains, roughly 11 million of which were shared by at least two donors. A nearest-neighbor algorithm error-corrected the raw reads and collapsed the reads into unique sequences, merging closely related sequences to remove PCR and sequencing errors. V, D and J gene segments were assigned by aligning CDR3 sequences to IMGT reference sequences. For a sequence to be retained, a match of at least six nucleotides to both a V gene segment and a J gene segment was required. Rearrangements were called productive when the CDR3 lacked stop codons and stayed in frame with V and J; all others were non-productive. Following IMGT convention, CDR3 was defined as the stretch from the second conserved V-encoded cysteine up to the conserved J-encoded phenylalanine. In an earlier analysis of around 540 of the donors, sequences lacking an unambiguous match to a single V gene segment were excluded. In an earlier analysis of a few hundred of the donors, V segments were called functional above 56.7% productive rearrangements and were called segregating when the between-donor standard deviation exceeded 5%. To diagnose cytomegalovirus status from the catalog of TCR beta chain sequences, a statistical classification framework was built. V and J gene assignment, in a later analysis, came from comparing TCR nucleotide sequences with IMGT/GENE-DB human TR gene sequences. In a later analysis, CDR3 sequences and most-parsimonious VDJ recombination scenarios were assigned using the TCRdist pipeline. In a later analysis, every TCR beta chain was defined by the combination of its CDR3 amino acid sequence and its V-gene family, and reads without a unique V-gene family were dropped. In a later analysis, 450 to 600 highly shared, low-generation-probability nucleotide sequences were removed to address suspected cross-contamination and a sequencing artifact. In a later analysis, a clonal expansion index was calculated for each public chain from normalized within-repertoire ranks of inferred template counts. In a later analysis, generation probabilities were computed with a VDJ recombination model fitted to out-of-frame rearrangements, and the resulting probabilities were checked against IGoR. Hypergeometric tests were used in a later analysis to score TCR-TCR, TCR-HLA and TCR-CMV co-occurrence, with a repertoire-size bias correction applied to the TCR pairs. In a later analysis, false discovery rates were estimated by permuting HLA or CMV assignments 20 times. In a later analysis, co-occurring TCRs were grouped using DBSCAN, and TCRdist sequence similarity was added for clustering within HLA-allele-positive subsets. Repertoires with fewer than 30,000 or more than 120,000 public chains, plus five repertoires with anomalous nucleotide sharing, were excluded from co-occurrence clustering. TCRdb's version of the immuneACCESS table is confined to in-frame rearrangements and falls short of the full clone set. An unresolved V gene accounts for under half of the shortfall where checked; the remainder is of unknown origin. D and trimming were read from the DNA, whereas the V and J calls and clone size are those reported in that table. The sample has 65,000 to 90,000 clones on record, roughly 80% of them singletons. The leading ten clones occupy less than 4% of the sample.

The sample belongs to a study of cytomegalovirus exposure and HLA in healthy donors (TCRdb year 2017). As for the study more broadly: In an earlier analysis of about 560 of the donors, about 260 Gb of sequence data and roughly 100 million unique TCR beta sequences from 150 million to 200 million T cells were reported. An early release that covered about 600 HLA-typed donors contained about 290 gigabases of sequencing data and 65 million to 100 million unique TCR sequences. Among the approximately 400 genotyped donors, approximately 77% belonged to the genetic ancestry cluster associated with self-reported Caucasian donors. The study was designed to test whether signatures of past pathogen exposure could be identified by cataloging public T cell receptors. The study profiled the T cell repertoires of approximately 700 subjects by immunosequencing and related them to cytomegalovirus serostatus. Along with the 666-subject first cohort, a separate validation cohort of over a hundred different subjects was used. To predict cytomegalovirus infection status, the study brought together high-throughput TCR immunosequencing, statistical association of individual TCRs with disease status, and machine learning. A later analysis re-examined previously published TCR beta repertoires from just over 650 donors and added high-resolution HLA genotyping to investigate patterns of TCR occurrence. In the later analysis, no new phenotypic data were used to find candidate immune exposures; instead, reliance was placed on TCR beta sequences and their occurrence across donors. An earlier analysis of 587 of the donors used high-throughput TCR beta sequencing to judge whether each TCR beta V gene segment behaved as functional or pseudogenic. Donor age, sex, ethnicity and CMV serostatus were compiled together with the repertoire data. In a later genetic analysis, genome-wide SNP genotypes for about 65% of the 666 donors were used, and that subset was treated as a discovery cohort. Every discovery cohort repertoire had been produced on one sequencing platform. HLA typing covered class I and class II loci at four-digit resolution. Typing coverage varied by locus: roughly 629-640 donors for A, B, C, DRB1 and DQB1; approximately 560 for DQA1; nearly 610 for DPA1; about 450 for DPB1. Because of strong linkage in the cohort, 5 or 6 DR-DQ haplotypes were treated as single units for association and clustering. Among several hundred genotyped donors of the cohort, an average of approximately 240,000 unique TCR beta nucleotide sequences was sequenced per donor, of which 15% to 20% were non-productive. Results and caveats for the whole study, not just this receptor: According to a later analysis, most CMV-associated TCR beta chains appeared to be HLA-restricted, and the HLA associations seemed to be driven largely by CMV exposure. A cluster of highly shared sequence variants was judged likely to represent a technical artifact of the sequencing pipeline. Several of the top co-occurrence clusters appeared to be linked to parvovirus B19, influenza, CMV and Epstein-Barr virus, according to a later analysis. Correlated functional status among segregating V segments might reflect linkage disequilibrium, but an unknown experimental factor could not be ruled out. A later analysis found that TCR association rates varied across HLA loci, with DRB1 alleles showing the most associated TCRs and HLA-C alleles the fewest. Because HLA typing was missing for some donors at each locus, association tests included only the typed subset. The cohort was sequenced for TCR beta chains only, and without alpha or paired-chain data the features that could be detected were limited. Presence/absence analyses assumed roughly uniform sequencing depth across donors, an assumption that may not hold. In vitro tests confirmed that a few of the cytomegalovirus-associated TCR beta chains recognize cytomegalovirus antigens. A further reported finding was that TCR beta sequences accurately predicted the HLA-A and HLA-B alleles for most subjects in the first cohort. Specific HLA alleles were associated with roughly 16,000 TCR beta sequences at a false discovery rate of 0.05 in a later analysis. When HLA alleles, especially DR and DQ, strongly co-occurred, attributing TCR associations to individual alleles was difficult. In a later analysis, HLA-associated TCR beta chains showed more clonal expansion and lower generation probabilities than non-associated chains that were equally common. A later genetic analysis reported fewer N-insertions in productive TCRs among donors in an Asian-associated ancestry cluster than the approximately 670-donor mean. Because counts were too low, roughly 18 rarely observed V segments, including chromosome 9 orphons, were left out of the earlier analysis of about 620 of the donors. An association between a missense DCLRE1C variant and V-gene and J-gene trimming of TCR beta chains was found in a later genetic analysis and replicated in an independent cohort. Some IMGT-functional V segments, including TRBV6-2 and TRBV6-3, could not be told apart with the 87-base-pair reads, so those segments were excluded. While some public TCRs were present in many individuals, most TCR sequences turned up only very rarely across donors. The classifier was reported to diagnose cytomegalovirus status with high specificity and sensitivity in both the original and validation cohorts. Broadly in line with IMGT annotations, most TCR beta V segments showed up in productive rearrangements about 87% or about 30% of the time in an earlier analysis of a few hundred of the donors. In the study, 164 TCR beta chains were listed as associated with cytomegalovirus. The authors suggested that the approach could potentially be extended to other disease states and immunological phenotypes. For the cohort, immune exposure information was limited to CMV serostatus.

At the junction V is shortened by 5 bases and J by 4 bases, with 12 bases in between. The germline V gene (reference sequence) sets CDR1 to MNHEY and CDR2 to SMNVEV. The CDR3 spans 14 residues, from the cysteine through the phenylalanine. This entry keeps only the CDR3 DNA: 42 bases, framed from base 1. In total, roughly 670 healthy bone marrow donors made up the cohort. At the time of sampling, all cohort members were nominally healthy, though unrecorded immune exposures were likely present. The donor tested CMV seronegative and was one of the 352 seronegative cohort members. A peripheral blood sample was provided by each donor, and peripheral blood mononuclear cells were used for TCR beta sequencing. Genomic DNA was extracted from the blood cell samples with the Qiagen DNeasy Blood Extraction Kit.

In this chain, TRBV27 is recombined with TRBJ2-1, and possibly TRBD1, on 6 matching bases. The clonotype comes from a man aged 40-50 years in good health and CMV-seronegative. The material sequenced was PBMCs. The DNA is as follows: TGTGCCAGCAGTGAAGGGACACCTTACAATGAGCAGTTCTTC. Translated, it gives CASSEGTPYNEQFF.